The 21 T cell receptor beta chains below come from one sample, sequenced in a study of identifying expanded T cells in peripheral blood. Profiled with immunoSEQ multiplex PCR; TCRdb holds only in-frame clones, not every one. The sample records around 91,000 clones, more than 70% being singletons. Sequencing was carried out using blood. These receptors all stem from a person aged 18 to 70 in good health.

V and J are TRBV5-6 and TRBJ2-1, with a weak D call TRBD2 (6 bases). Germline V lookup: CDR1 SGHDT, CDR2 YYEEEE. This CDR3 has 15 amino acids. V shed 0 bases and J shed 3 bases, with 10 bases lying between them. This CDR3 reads CASSLGLENYNEQFF. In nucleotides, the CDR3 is TGTGCCAGCAGCTTGGGACTAGAAAACTACAATGAGCAGTTCTTC.

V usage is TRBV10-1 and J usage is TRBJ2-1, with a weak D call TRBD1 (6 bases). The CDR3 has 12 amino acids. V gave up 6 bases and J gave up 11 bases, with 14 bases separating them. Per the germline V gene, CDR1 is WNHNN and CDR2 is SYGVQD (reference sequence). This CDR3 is CASSSDSLKQFF. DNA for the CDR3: TGCGCCAGCAGCTCGGACAGCCTCAAGCAGTTCTTC.

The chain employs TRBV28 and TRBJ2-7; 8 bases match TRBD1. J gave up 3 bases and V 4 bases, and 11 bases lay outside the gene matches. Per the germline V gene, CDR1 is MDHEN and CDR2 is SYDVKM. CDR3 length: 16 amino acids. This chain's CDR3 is CASSSGRQGTIYEQYF. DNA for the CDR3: TGTGCCAGCAGTTCGGGCCGACAGGGGACCATCTACGAGCAGTACTTC.

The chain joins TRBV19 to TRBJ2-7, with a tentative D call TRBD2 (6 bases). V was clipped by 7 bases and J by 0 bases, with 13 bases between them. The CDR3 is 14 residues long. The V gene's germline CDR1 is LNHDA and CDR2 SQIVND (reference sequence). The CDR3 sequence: CASTEGSYSYEQYF. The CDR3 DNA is TGTGCCAGTACGGAGGGGTCCTACTCCTACGAGCAGTACTTC.

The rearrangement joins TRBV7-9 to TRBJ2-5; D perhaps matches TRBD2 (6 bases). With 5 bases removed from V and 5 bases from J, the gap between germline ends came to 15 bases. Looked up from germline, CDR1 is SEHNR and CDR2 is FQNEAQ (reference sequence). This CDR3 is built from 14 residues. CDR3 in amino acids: CASSPEWAGETQYF. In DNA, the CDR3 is TGTGCCAGCAGCCCCGAATGGGCGGGGGAGACCCAGTACTTC.

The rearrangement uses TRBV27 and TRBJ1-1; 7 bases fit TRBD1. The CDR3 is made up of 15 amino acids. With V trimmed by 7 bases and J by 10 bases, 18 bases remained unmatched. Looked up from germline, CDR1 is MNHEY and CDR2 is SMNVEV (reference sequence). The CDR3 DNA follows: TGTGCCAGCACCGGGAGACAGGGCACTTCGGAGCCAGCTTTCTTT. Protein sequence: CASTGRQGTSEPAFF.

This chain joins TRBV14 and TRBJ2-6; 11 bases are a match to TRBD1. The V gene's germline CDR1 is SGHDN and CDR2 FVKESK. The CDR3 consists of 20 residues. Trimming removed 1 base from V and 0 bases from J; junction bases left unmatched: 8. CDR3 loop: CASSQGVDRGPASGANVLTF. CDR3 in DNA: TGTGCCAGCAGCCAAGGAGTGGACAGGGGGCCGGCCTCTGGGGCCAACGTCCTGACTTTC.

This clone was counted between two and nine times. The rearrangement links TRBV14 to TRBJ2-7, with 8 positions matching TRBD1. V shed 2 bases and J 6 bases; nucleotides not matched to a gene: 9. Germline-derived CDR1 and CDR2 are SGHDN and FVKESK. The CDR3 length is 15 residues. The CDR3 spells CASSQRTGRPSEQYF. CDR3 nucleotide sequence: TGTGCCAGCAGCCAACGGACAGGGCGTCCTTCCGAGCAGTACTTC.

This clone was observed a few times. The CDR3 coding sequence is TGTGCCAGCAGCCCCCGACTAGCGGGGGGAGGTGACACCGGGGAGCTGTTTTTT. It yields the protein CASSPRLAGGGDTGELFF. The chain employs TRBV7-6 and TRBJ2-2; 13 nucleotides agree with TRBD2. Losses at the gene ends were 5 bases for V and 3 bases for J; bases not matched to a gene: 9. CDR3 size: 18 residues. Germline V gene sequence: CDR1 SGHVS, CDR2 FNYEAQ.

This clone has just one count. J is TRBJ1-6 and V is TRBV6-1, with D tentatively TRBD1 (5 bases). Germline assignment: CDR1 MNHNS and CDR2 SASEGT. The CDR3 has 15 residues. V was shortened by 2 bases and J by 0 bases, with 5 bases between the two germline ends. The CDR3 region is CASSEQGSYNSPLHF. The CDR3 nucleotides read TGTGCCAGCAGTGAACAGGGCTCCTATAATTCACCCCTCCACTTT.

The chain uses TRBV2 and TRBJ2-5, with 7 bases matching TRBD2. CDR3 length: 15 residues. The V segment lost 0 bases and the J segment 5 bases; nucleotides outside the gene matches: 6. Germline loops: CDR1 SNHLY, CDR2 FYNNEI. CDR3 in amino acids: CASSEAGLAEETQYF. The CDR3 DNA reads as TGTGCCAGCAGTGAAGCCGGTCTAGCGGAGGAGACCCAGTACTTC.

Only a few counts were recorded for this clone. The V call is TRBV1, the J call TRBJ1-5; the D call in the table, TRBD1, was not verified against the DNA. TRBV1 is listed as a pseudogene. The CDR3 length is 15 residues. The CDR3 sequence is CTSSHEGQGKGPQHF. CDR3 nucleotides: TGCACCAGCAGCCACGAGGGACAGGGGAAAGGGCCCCAGCATTTT.

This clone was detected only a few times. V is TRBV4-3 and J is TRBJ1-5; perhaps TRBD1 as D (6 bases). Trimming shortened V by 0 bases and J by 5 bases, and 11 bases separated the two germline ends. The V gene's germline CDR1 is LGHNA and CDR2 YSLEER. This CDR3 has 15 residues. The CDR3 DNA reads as TGCGCCAGCAGCCAAGATGCGGGGGGCTATCAGCCCCAGCATTTT. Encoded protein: CASSQDAGGYQPQHF.

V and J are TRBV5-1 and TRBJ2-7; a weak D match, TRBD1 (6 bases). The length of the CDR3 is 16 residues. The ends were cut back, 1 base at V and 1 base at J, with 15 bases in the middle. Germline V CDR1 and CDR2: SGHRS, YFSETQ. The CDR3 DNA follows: TGCGCCAGCAGCTTGTCAGGGGCAAGTGATTCCTACGAGCAGTACTTC. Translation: CASSLSGASDSYEQYF. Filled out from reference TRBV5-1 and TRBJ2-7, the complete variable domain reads KAGVTQTPRYLIKTRGQQVTLSCSPISGHRSVSWYQQTPGQGLQFLFEYFSETQRNKGNFPGRFSGRQFSNSRSEMNVSTLELGDSALYLCASSLSGASDSYEQYFGPGTRLTVT.

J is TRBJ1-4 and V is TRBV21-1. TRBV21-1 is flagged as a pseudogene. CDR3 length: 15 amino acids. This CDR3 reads CASSKEPRLNEKLFF. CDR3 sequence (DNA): TGTGCCAGCAGCAAAGAACCCCGACTTAATGAAAAACTGTTTTTT.

CDR3 coding DNA: TGTGCCTGGAGTAACAGGGCTCAGCCCCAGCATTTT. This translates into CAWSNRAQPQHF. J is TRBJ1-5 and V is TRBV30; a weak D match, TRBD1 (6 bases). Between the trimmed V and J ends, which lost 2 bases and 6 bases, there was a span of 8 bases. CDR3 length: 12 amino acids. Per germline, CDR1 GTSNPN and CDR2 SVGIG (reference sequence).

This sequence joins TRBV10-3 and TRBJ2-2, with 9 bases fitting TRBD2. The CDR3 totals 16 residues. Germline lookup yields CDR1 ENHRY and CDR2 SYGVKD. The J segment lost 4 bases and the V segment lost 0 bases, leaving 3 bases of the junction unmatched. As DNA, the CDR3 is TGTGCCATCAGTGAGTCAGCGGGGGGCCTCACCGGGGAGCTGTTTTTT. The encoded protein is CAISESAGGLTGELFF.

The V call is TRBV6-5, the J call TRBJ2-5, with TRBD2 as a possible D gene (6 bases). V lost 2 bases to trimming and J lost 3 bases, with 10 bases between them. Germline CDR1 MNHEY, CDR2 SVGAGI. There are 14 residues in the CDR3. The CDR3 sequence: CASSYAGSEETQYF. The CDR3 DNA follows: TGTGCCAGCAGTTACGCGGGGAGCGAAGAGACCCAGTACTTC.

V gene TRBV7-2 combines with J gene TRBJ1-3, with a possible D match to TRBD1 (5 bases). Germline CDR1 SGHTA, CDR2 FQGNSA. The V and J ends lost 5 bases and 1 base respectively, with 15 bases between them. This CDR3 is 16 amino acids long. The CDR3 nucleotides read TGTGCCAGCAGCGCGTCGGGGCTTCTTTCTGGAAACACCATATATTTT. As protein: CASSASGLLSGNTIYF.

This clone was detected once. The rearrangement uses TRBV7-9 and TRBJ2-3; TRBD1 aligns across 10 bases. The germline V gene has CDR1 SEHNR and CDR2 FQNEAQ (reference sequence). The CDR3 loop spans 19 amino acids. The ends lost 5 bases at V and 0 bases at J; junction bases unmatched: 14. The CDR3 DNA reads TGTGCCAGCAGCCAAATTCCCTTTGGGACAGGGGCTAGCACAGATACGCAGTATTTT. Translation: CASSQIPFGTGASTDTQYF.

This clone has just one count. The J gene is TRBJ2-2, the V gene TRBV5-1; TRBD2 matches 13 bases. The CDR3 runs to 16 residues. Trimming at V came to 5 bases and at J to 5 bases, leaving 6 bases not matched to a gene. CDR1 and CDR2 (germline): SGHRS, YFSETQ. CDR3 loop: CASRRTSGSPTGELFF. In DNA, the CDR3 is TGCGCCAGCAGGAGGACTAGCGGGAGTCCTACCGGGGAGCTGTTTTTT.